The text below deals with one T cell receptor (beta chain). Its antigen is still unknown. The data were obtained in a study of shared clonotypes between healthy human individuals. Overall study findings and caveats: Among several donors, 4.5% to 5.5% of naive CD4 clonotypes were found in common. Genetic and exposure-history diversity was limited by the small donor number.

There are 15 residues in the CDR3. The V end was cut by 9 bases, the J end by 2 bases, with 17 bases between. Per the germline V gene, CDR1 is LNHDA and CDR2 is SQIVND (reference sequence). Some 30,000 T cell genomes, or around 200 ng DNA, went into the sorted-subset replicate PCRs. TCRdb's table, derived via immunoSEQ multiplex PCR, lists solely in-frame clones and lacks some. This sample carries about 680,000 clones, about three quarters of them seen once, and the ten largest clones take under 2%. The sequenced material came from memory CD4+ T cells sorted from blood. Subset of the sample: CD45RA-negative fraction. The sequence was obtained from a woman in her 30s in good health. The V call is TRBV19, the J call TRBJ1-5; D is unclear. The CDR3: CARPRLGEGNQPQHF. The DNA of the CDR3 is TGTGCCAGACCCAGGTTAGGTGAGGGCAATCAGCCCCAGCATTTT.